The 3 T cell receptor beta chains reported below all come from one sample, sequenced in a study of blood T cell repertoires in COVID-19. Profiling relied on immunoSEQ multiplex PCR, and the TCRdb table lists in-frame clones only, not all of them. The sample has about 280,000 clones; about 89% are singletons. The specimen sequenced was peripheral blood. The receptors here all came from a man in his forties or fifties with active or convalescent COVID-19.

The CDR3 DNA is TGTGCCAGCAGCGGTGGGGACATTGAAGCTTTCTTT. As protein: CASSGGDIEAFF. The rearrangement uses TRBV9 and TRBJ1-1, with D maybe TRBD1 (6 bases). The V end lost 3 bases, the J end lost 7 bases, and 10 bases lay between the germline ends. Germline lookup yields CDR1 SGDLS and CDR2 YYNGEE. This CDR3 has 12 amino acids.

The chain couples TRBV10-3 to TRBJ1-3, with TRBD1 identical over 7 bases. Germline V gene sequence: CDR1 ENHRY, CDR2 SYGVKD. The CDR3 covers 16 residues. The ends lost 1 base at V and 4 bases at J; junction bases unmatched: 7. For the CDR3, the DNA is TGTGCCATCAGTGAGTTGACCAGGGGGTCCGGAAACACCATATATTTT. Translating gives CAISELTRGSGNTIYF.

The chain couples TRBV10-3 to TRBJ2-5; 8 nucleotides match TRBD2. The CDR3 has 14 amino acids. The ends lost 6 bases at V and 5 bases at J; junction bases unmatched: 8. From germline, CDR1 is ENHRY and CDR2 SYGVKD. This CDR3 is CAISEGLGVETQYF. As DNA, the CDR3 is TGTGCCATCAGCGAGGGACTAGGGGTGGAGACCCAGTACTTC.